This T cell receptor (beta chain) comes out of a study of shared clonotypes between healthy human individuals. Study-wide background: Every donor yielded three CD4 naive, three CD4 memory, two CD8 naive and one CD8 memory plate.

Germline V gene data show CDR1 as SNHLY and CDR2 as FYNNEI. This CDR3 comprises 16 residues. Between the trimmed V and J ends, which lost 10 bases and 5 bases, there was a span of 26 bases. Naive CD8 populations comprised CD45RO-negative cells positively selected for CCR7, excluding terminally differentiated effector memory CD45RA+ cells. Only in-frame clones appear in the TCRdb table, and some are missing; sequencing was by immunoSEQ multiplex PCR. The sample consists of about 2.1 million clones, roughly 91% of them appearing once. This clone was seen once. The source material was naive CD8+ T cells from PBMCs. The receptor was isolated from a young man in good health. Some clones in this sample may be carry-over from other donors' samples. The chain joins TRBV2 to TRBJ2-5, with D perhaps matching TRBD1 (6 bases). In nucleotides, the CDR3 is TGTGCCACCAGCACGGGGAACATAGGGGGTTTGGAGACCCAGTACTTC. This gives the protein CATSTGNIGGLETQYF.